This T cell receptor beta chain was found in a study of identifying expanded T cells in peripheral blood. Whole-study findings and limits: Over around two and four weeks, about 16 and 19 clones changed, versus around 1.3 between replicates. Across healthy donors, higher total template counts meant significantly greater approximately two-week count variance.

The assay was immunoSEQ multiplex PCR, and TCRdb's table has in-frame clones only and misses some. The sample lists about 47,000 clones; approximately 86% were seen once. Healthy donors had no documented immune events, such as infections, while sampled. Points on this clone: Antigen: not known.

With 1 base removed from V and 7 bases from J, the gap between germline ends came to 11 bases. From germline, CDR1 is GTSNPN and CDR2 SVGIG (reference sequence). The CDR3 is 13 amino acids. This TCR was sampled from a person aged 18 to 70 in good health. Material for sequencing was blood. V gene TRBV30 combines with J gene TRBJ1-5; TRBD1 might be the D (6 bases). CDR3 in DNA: TGTGCCTGGAGTGAACAGGGCGGACAGCCCCAGCATTTT. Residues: CAWSEQGGQPQHF.